This T cell receptor beta chain emerged from a study of STAT5B mutations in CD4+ large granular lymphocyte leukemia. Authors' methods: The detection floor for productive clonotype frequency was 2.59 x 10-5. Clones were read by immunoSEQ multiplex PCR, and TCRdb kept only the in-frame ones, dropping some. Clonal size and the V and J genes are those of that table, whereas D and trimming came from the DNA. The data contain just over 40,000 clones, approximately 84% of them singletons. A remark on this clone: Its specificity is unknown.

This CDR3 has 13 residues. Germline CDR1 is MNHEY and CDR2 is SMNVEV (reference sequence). V shed 5 bases and J shed 4 bases, with 12 bases lying between them. Study observations and caveats: TRBV06-family usage was enriched in top patient clones (8/27) versus controls (2/35). No patients shared main leukemic clonotypes, though about 26% appeared at low frequency elsewhere.

Specimen: CD4+ T cells from blood buffy coats. This sequence was found in a human donor in good health. V usage is TRBV27 and J usage is TRBJ2-7; possible D gene TRBD2, 6 bases. CDR3 residues: CASSRAGRYEQYF. The DNA for the CDR3 is TGTGCCAGCAGTAGGGCGGGACGGTACGAGCAGTACTTC.